Listed below are T cell receptor beta chains from one sample, sequenced in a study of T-cell reconstitution after alpha-beta-depleted transplantation in children. TCRdb reprocessed the PCR reads via MiXCR and lists one record per CDR3 protein. Of approximately 800,000 distinct CDR3 sequences listed, approximately 15% were seen once; the top ten hold around 4.5%. The source material was PBMCs, mostly from graft donor cells, sampled 360 days after TCRalphabeta/CD19-depleted stem cell transplant. The receptors were gathered from a male patient younger than 18 who had a stem cell transplant for acute lymphoblastic leukemia, so the T cells may come from the graft donor. The CDR3 runs from the conserved cysteine through the conserved F or W. D genes are given only for firm matches. Where a row states a size, it is once, few, many or the class of an expanded clone; other rows omit it.

CDR3: CSVEETGGLNEQYF
DNA: TGCAGCGTTGAAGAGACAGGGGGCTTAAACGAGCAGTACTTC
J: TRBJ2-7
D: TRBD1
length: 14
V: TRBV29-1
size: many

CDR3: CASCLGLLRGSSYNEQFF
DNA: TGTGCCAGCTGTTTAGGTCTTCTTAGGGGGAGCTCCTACAATGAGCAGTTCTTC
J: TRBJ2-1
D: NA
length: 18
V: TRBV12-3/TRBV12-4
size: few

CDR3: CASLLGTGGTYNEQFF
DNA: TGTGCCAGCCTACTAGGCACGGGAGGAACCTACAATGAGCAGTTCTTC
J: TRBJ2-1
D: TRBD2
length: 16
V: TRBV7-8
size: NA

CDR3: CASSILRGPYGYTF
DNA: TGTGCCAGCAGTATCTTGAGGGGACCCTATGGCTACACCTTC
J: TRBJ1-2
D: NA
length: 14
V: TRBV2
size: few

CDR3: CASGLSGSGETQYF
DNA: TGTGCCAGCGGACTTAGCGGGAGCGGTGAGACCCAGTACTTC
J: TRBJ2-5
D: TRBD2
length: 14
V: TRBV12-3/TRBV12-4
size: NA

CDR3: CASSEVIGRTEAFF
DNA: TGTGCCAGCAGTGAAGTAATAGGGAGGACTGAAGCTTTCTTT
J: TRBJ1-1
D: NA
length: 14
V: TRBV2
size: many

CDR3: CASRETGRTHYEQYF
DNA: TGTGCCAGCAGGGAAACAGGGAGGACTCACTACGAGCAGTACTTC
J: TRBJ2-7
D: NA
length: 15
V: TRBV12-3/TRBV12-4
size: few

CDR3: CASSYGSGSVYEQYF
DNA: TGTGCCAGCAGTTACGGTAGCGGGAGCGTCTACGAGCAGTACTTC
J: TRBJ2-7
D: TRBD2
length: 15
V: TRBV6-5
size: NA

CDR3: CASSTSGIVTDTQYF
DNA: TGTGCCAGCAGTACTAGCGGGATTGTAACAGATACGCAGTATTTT
J: TRBJ2-3
D: TRBD2
length: 15
V: TRBV28
size: NA

CDR3: CAIMEPGLAQNNEQFF
DNA: TGTGCCATCATGGAACCGGGACTAGCCCAAAACAATGAGCAGTTCTTC
J: TRBJ2-1
D: TRBD2
length: 16
V: TRBV10-3
size: NA

CDR3: CASSFLMETQYF
DNA: TGTGCCAGCAGCTTTTTAATGGAGACCCAGTACTTC
J: TRBJ2-5
D: NA
length: 12
V: TRBV5-6
size: many

CDR3: CASTEAGYRTYEQYF
DNA: TGTGCCAGCACCGAGGCGGGATACCGTACCTACGAGCAGTACTTC
J: TRBJ2-7
D: NA
length: 15
V: TRBV2
size: NA

CDR3: CASSSGQRGYEQYF
DNA: TGTGCCAGCAGCTCGGGACAGAGGGGGTACGAGCAGTACTTC
J: TRBJ2-7
D: TRBD1
length: 14
V: TRBV7-9
size: few

CDR3: CASSSTLEVYNEQFF
DNA: TGCGCCAGCAGCTCGACACTGGAGGTCTACAATGAGCAGTTCTTC
J: TRBJ2-1
D: NA
length: 15
V: TRBV5-1
size: many

CDR3: CASSVRQGLVIYEQYF
DNA: TGTGCCAGCAGCGTCCGACAGGGGCTCGTGATCTACGAGCAGTACTTC
J: TRBJ2-7
D: TRBD1
length: 16
V: TRBV7-2
size: NA

CDR3: CASRQGVHEQYF
DNA: TGTGCCAGCAGGCAGGGAGTCCACGAGCAGTACTTC
J: TRBJ2-7
D: NA
length: 12
V: TRBV28
size: NA

CDR3: CASSFDSTGSPLHF
DNA: TGCGCCAGCAGCTTTGATTCGACGGGTTCACCCCTCCACTTT
J: TRBJ1-6
D: NA
length: 14
V: TRBV5-1
size: few

CDR3: CASSYGRRNQPQHF
DNA: TGTGCCAGCAGTTACGGCAGGAGGAATCAGCCCCAGCATTTT
J: TRBJ1-5
D: NA
length: 14
V: TRBV6-5
size: NA

CDR3: CASSFGARGETQYF
DNA: TGTGCCAGCAGCTTCGGGGCTCGGGGAGAGACCCAGTACTTC
J: TRBJ2-5
D: NA
length: 14
V: TRBV7-9
size: NA

CDR3: CASSSRGVSGNTIYF
DNA: TGCGCCAGCAGCTCGAGGGGGGTCTCTGGAAACACCATATATTTT
J: TRBJ1-3
D: NA
length: 15
V: TRBV5-1
size: NA

CDR3: CASSQPTSKGELFF
DNA: TGCGCCAGCAGCCAACCAACTAGCAAAGGGGAGCTGTTTTTT
J: TRBJ2-2
D: NA
length: 14
V: TRBV4-1
size: NA

CDR3: CASSPLAESYEQYF
DNA: TGTGCCAGCAGCCCCTTAGCGGAGTCCTACGAGCAGTACTTC
J: TRBJ2-7
D: NA
length: 14
V: TRBV14
size: NA

CDR3: CASSLGGGLAGGREQFF
DNA: TGTGCCAGCAGCTTAGGAGGGGGCCTAGCGGGAGGTCGCGAGCAGTTCTTC
J: TRBJ2-1
D: TRBD2
length: 17
V: TRBV7-9
size: NA

CDR3: CASSRTISSYNEQFF
DNA: TGTGCCAGCAGCCGGACCATTAGCTCCTACAATGAGCAGTTCTTC
J: TRBJ2-1
D: NA
length: 15
V: TRBV5-5
size: NA

CDR3: CASRQRGGFYEQYF
DNA: TGCGCCAGTCGGCAGCGGGGCGGTTTCTACGAGCAGTACTTC
J: TRBJ2-7
D: TRBD2
length: 14
V: TRBV5-1
size: NA

CDR3: CASGLDSSYNEQFF
DNA: TGTGCCAGCGGACTAGACTCCTCCTACAATGAGCAGTTCTTC
J: TRBJ2-1
D: TRBD2
length: 14
V: TRBV25-1
size: NA

CDR3: CASSRTSGLAKPLQVTQYF
DNA: TGTGCCAGCAGCCGAACCAGCGGACTAGCCAAACCCCTCCAAGTGACCCAGTACTTC
J: TRBJ2-5
D: TRBD2
length: 19
V: TRBV3-1
size: NA

CDR3: CASSRDRGSSNYGYTF
DNA: TGCGCCAGCAGCCGGGACAGGGGGTCTTCTAACTATGGCTACACCTTC
J: TRBJ1-2
D: TRBD1
length: 16
V: TRBV5-1
size: few

CDR3: CASSSNQGIEQFF
DNA: TGTGCCAGCAGTTCGAATCAGGGGATTGAGCAGTTCTTC
J: TRBJ2-1
D: NA
length: 13
V: TRBV28
size: few

CDR3: CASSEAWGRGAGEQYF
DNA: TGTGCCAGCAGTGAAGCATGGGGGAGAGGCGCAGGGGAGCAGTACTTC
J: TRBJ2-7
D: NA
length: 16
V: TRBV2
size: few

CDR3: CASSQESYRETQYF
DNA: TGTGCCAGCAGCCAAGAGTCGTATAGGGAGACCCAGTACTTC
J: TRBJ2-5
D: NA
length: 14
V: TRBV3-1
size: few

CDR3: CASSPEDSLNQPQHF
DNA: TGTGCCAGCTCACCCGAAGACAGCTTGAATCAGCCCCAGCATTTT
J: TRBJ1-5
D: NA
length: 15
V: TRBV18
size: once

CDR3: CASSLGADRGLGTQYF
DNA: TGTGCCAGCAGCCTTGGGGCTGACAGGGGGCTCGGGACCCAGTACTTC
J: TRBJ2-5
D: TRBD1
length: 16
V: TRBV5-5
size: NA

CDR3: CASSYQGTVGANVLTF
DNA: TGTGCCAGCAGTTACCAGGGGACAGTTGGGGCCAACGTCCTGACTTTC
J: TRBJ2-6
D: TRBD1
length: 16
V: TRBV6-5
size: few

CDR3: CASSQERSGRAGDTQYF
DNA: TGCGCCAGCAGCCAAGAGAGGAGCGGGAGGGCCGGAGATACGCAGTATTTT
J: TRBJ2-3
D: TRBD2
length: 17
V: TRBV4-1
size: NA

CDR3: CASSEDRENTEAFF
DNA: TGTGCCAGCAGTGAAGATCGGGAGAACACTGAAGCTTTCTTT
J: TRBJ1-1
D: NA
length: 14
V: TRBV6-1
size: NA

CDR3: CASSLATTNEKLFF
DNA: TGTGCCAGCAGCTTAGCCACAACTAATGAAAAACTGTTTTTT
J: TRBJ1-4
D: NA
length: 14
V: TRBV13
size: few

CDR3: CASSLIGSVGLAGGGWFF
DNA: TGTGCCAGCAGCTTAATCGGTTCTGTGGGACTAGCGGGAGGGGGTTGGTTCTTC
J: TRBJ2-1
D: TRBD2
length: 18
V: TRBV7-3
size: NA

CDR3: CAISESSGSGFSYNEQFF
DNA: TGTGCCATCAGTGAGTCCAGCGGGAGCGGGTTCTCCTACAATGAGCAGTTCTTC
J: TRBJ2-1
D: TRBD2
length: 18
V: TRBV10-3
size: few

CDR3: CASSHRRDKDTQYF
DNA: TGTGCCAGCAGTCATAGACGGGACAAGGATACGCAGTATTTT
J: TRBJ2-3
D: NA
length: 14
V: TRBV12-3/TRBV12-4
size: few

CDR3: CASRGQGDTGANVLTF
DNA: TGTGCCAGCAGGGGACAGGGGGATACTGGGGCCAACGTCCTGACTTTC
J: TRBJ2-6
D: TRBD1
length: 16
V: TRBV12-3/TRBV12-4
size: NA

CDR3: CASSLVQGLNTEAFF
DNA: TGCGCCAGCAGCTTGGTACAGGGGCTGAACACTGAAGCTTTCTTT
J: TRBJ1-1
D: TRBD1
length: 15
V: TRBV5-1
size: few